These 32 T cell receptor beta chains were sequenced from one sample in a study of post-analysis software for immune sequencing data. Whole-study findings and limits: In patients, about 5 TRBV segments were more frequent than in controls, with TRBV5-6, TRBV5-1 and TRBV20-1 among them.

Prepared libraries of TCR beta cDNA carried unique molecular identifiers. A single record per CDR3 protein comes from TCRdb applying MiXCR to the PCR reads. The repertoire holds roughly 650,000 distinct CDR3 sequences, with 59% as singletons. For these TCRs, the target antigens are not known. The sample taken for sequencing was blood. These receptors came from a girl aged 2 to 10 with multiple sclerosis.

CDR3: CASSPEQGSETQYF. DNA of the CDR3: TGTGCCAGCAGCCCGGAGCAGGGTTCGGAGACCCAGTACTTC. This chain uses TRBV5-4 with TRBJ2-5; D may be TRBD1 (5 bases). This CDR3 comprises 14 residues. The germline gives CDR1 SGHNT, CDR2 YYREEE (reference sequence). V lost 4 bases to trimming and J lost 5 bases, with 15 bases between them.

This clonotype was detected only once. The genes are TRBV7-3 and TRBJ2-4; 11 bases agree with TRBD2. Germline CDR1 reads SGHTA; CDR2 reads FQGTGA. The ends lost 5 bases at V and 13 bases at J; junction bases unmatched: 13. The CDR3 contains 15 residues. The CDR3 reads CASSTTIAGGAQQYF. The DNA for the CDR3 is TGTGCCAGCAGCACCACCATAGCGGGAGGGGCCCAGCAGTACTTC.

The CDR3 loop is CSASSGRGYDEQYF. Here the CDR3 DNA reads TGCAGTGCCAGTAGCGGGAGGGGGTACGATGAGCAGTACTTC. The V gene is TRBV20-1, the J gene TRBJ2-5, with 11 bases fitting TRBD2. Germline assignment: CDR1 DFQATT and CDR2 SNEGSKA (reference sequence). The CDR3 covers 14 residues. Germline trimming cut 6 bases from V and 11 bases from J; bases unmatched to any gene: 14.

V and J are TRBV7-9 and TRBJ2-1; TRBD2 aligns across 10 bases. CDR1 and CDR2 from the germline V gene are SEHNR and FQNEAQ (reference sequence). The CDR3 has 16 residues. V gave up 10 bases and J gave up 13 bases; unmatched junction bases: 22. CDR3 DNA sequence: TGTGCCATCGGAGGGGCTAGCGGGGGCAGAGTAGAGACCCAGTTCTTC. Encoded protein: CAIGGASGGRVETQFF.

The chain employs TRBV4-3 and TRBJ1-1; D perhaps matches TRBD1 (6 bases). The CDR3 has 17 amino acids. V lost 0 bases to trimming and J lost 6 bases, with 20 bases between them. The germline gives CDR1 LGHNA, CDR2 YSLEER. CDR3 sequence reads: CASSQEETGREGAEAFF. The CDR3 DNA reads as TGCGCCAGCAGCCAAGAGGAAACAGGGCGTGAAGGAGCTGAAGCTTTCTTT.

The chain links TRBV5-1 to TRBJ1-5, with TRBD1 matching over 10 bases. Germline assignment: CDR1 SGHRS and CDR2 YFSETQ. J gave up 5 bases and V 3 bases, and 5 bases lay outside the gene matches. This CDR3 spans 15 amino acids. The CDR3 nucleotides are TGCGCCAGCAGCTGGACAGGGGGTTGGGATCAGCCCCAGCATTTT. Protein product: CASSWTGGWDQPQHF.

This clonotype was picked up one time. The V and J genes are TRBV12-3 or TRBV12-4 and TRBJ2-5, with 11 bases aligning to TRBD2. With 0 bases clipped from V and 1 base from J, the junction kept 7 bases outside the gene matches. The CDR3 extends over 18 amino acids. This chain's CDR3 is CASSLAGLAGGTQETQYF. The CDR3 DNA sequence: TGTGCCAGCAGTTTAGCGGGCCTAGCGGGGGGCACCCAAGAGACCCAGTACTTC.

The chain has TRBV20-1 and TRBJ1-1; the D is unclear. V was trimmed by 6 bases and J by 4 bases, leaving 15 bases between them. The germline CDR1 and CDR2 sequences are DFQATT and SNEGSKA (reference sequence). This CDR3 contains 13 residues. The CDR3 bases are TGCAGTGCCCGGCCTCGGGTGAGCACTGAAGCTTTCTTT. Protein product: CSARPRVSTEAFF.

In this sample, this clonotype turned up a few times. In DNA, the CDR3 is TGTGCCACCAGTGATCCGGGACAGGGAACAGATACGCAGTATTTT. It yields the protein CATSDPGQGTDTQYF. The chain uses TRBV24-1 and TRBJ2-3, with 9 bases aligning to TRBD1. The CDR3 loop spans 15 amino acids. V lost 3 bases to trimming and J lost 3 bases; unmatched junction nucleotides: 3. Germline V CDR1 and CDR2: KGHDR, SFDVKD.

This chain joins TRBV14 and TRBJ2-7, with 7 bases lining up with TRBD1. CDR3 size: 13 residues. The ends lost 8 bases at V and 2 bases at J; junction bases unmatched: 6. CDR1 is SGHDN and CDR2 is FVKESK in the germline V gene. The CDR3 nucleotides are TGTGCCAGCGGGATCGGGACAGCCTACGAGCAGTACTTC. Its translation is CASGIGTAYEQYF. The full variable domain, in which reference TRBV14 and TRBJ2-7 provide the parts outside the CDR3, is EAGVTQFPSHSVIEKGQTVTLRCDPISGHDNLYWYRRVMGKEIKFLLHFVKESKQDESGMPNNRFLAERTGGTYSTLKVQPAELEDSGVYFCASGIGTAYEQYFGPGTRLTVT.

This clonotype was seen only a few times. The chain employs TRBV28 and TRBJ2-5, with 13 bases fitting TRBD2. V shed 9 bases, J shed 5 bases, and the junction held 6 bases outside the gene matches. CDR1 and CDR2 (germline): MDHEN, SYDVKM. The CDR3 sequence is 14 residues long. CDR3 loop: CASRLAGGDETQYF. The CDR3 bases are TGTGCCAGTCGACTAGCGGGAGGTGATGAGACCCAGTACTTC.

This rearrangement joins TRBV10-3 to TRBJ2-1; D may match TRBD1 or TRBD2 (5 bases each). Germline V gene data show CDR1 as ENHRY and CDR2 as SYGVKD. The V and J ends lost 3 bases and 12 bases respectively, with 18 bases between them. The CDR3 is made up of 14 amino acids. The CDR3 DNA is TGTGCCATCAGTGATCCCGGGACCCACCATGGGCAGTTCTTC. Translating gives CAISDPGTHHGQFF.

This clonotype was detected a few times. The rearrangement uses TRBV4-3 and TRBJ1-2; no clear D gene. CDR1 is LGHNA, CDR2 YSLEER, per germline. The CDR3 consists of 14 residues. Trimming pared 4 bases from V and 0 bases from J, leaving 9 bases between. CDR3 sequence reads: CASSPNGANYGYTF. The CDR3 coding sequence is TGCGCCAGCAGCCCCAACGGAGCTAACTATGGCTACACCTTC.

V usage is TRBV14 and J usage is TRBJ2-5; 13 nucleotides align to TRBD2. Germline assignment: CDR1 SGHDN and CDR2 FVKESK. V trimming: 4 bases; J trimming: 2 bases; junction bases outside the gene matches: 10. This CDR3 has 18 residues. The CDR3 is CASSPWTSGGRLQETQYF. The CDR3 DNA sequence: TGTGCCAGCAGCCCGTGGACTAGCGGGGGTCGCCTTCAAGAGACCCAGTACTTC.

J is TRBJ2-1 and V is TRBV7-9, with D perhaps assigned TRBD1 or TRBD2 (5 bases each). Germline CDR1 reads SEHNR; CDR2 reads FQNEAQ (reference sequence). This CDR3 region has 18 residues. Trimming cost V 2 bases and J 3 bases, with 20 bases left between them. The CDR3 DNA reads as TGTGCCAGCAGCTTATTTCATCCGGACACCCGGGGCTACAATGAGCAGTTCTTC. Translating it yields CASSLFHPDTRGYNEQFF.

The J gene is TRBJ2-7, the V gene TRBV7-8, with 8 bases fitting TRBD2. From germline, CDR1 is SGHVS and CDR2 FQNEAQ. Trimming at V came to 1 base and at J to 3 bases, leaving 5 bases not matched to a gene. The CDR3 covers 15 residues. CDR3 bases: TGTGCCAGCAGCTTAGGCGGGGGGAAAGGCTACGAGCAGTACTTC. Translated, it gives CASSLGGGKGYEQYF. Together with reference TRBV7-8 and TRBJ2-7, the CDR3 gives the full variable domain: GAGVSQSPRYKVAKRGQDVALRCDPISGHVSLFWYQQALGQGPEFLTYFQNEAQLDKSGLPSDRFFAERPEGSVSTLKIQRTQQEDSAVYLCASSLGGGKGYEQYFGPGTRLTVT.

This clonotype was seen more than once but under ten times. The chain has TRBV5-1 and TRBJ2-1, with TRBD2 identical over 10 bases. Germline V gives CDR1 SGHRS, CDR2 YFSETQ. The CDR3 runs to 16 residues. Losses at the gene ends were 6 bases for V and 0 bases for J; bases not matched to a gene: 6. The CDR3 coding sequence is TGCGCCAGCACTCTAGCGGGGGCTTCCTCCTACAATGAGCAGTTCTTC. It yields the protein CASTLAGASSYNEQFF.

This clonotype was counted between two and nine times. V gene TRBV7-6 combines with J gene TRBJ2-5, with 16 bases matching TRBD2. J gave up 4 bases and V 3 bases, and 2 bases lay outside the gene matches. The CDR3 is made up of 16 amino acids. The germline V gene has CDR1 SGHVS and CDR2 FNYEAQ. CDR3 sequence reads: CASSFGTSGRGETQYF. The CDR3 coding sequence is TGTGCCAGCAGCTTCGGGACTAGCGGGAGGGGAGAGACCCAGTACTTC.

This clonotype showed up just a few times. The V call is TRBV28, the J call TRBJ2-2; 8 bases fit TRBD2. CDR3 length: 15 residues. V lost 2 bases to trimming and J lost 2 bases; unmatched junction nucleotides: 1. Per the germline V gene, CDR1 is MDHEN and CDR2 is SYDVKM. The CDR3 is CASSLAGGNTGELFF. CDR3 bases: TGTGCCAGCAGTTTAGCGGGGGGCAACACCGGGGAGCTGTTTTTT.

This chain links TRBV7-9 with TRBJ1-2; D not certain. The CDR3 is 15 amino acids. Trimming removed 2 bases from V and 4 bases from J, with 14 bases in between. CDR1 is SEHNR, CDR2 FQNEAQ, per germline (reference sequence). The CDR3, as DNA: TGTGCCAGCAGCTTACGAGTCCCGCGCTCCTATGGCTACACCTTC. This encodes CASSLRVPRSYGYTF.

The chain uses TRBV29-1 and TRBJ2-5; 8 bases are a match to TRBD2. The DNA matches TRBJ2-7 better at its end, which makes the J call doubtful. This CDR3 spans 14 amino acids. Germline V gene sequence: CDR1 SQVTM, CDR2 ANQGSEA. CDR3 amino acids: CSVEAAGETYEQYF. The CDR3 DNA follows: TGCAGCGTTGAAGCAGCGGGAGAGACCTACGAGCAGTACTTC.

Here the CDR3 DNA reads TGCAGCGTTCGGACAGGGGTAGAGGGCACTGAAGCTTTCTTT. Residues: CSVRTGVEGTEAFF. The chain combines TRBV29-1 with TRBJ1-1; 9 bases are shared with TRBD1. V shed 5 bases, J shed 4 bases, and the junction held 8 bases outside the gene matches. The CDR3 loop spans 14 amino acids. CDR1 is SQVTM, CDR2 ANQGSEA, per germline.

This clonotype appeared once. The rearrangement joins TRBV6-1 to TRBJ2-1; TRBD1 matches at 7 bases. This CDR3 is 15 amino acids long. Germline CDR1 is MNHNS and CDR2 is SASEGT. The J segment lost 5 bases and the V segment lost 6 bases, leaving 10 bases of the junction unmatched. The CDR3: CASRRMTGQNNEQFF. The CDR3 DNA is TGTGCCAGCAGAAGAATGACAGGGCAGAACAATGAGCAGTTCTTC.

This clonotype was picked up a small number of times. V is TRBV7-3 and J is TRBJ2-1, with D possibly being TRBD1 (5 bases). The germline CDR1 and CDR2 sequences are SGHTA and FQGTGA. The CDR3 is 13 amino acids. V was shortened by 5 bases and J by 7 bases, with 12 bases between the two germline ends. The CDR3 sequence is CASSPTGANEQFF. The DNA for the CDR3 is TGTGCCAGCAGCCCAACTGGGGCAAATGAGCAGTTCTTC.

The CDR3 spells CASSLKAGGGSPLHF. CDR3 bases: TGCGCCAGCAGCTTGAAGGCAGGGGGGGGCTCACCCCTCCACTTT. The chain couples TRBV5-1 to TRBJ1-6; 7 nucleotides match TRBD1. Germline CDR1 reads SGHRS; CDR2 reads YFSETQ. J was trimmed by 10 bases and V by 1 base; bases with no gene match: 8. The CDR3 has 15 residues.

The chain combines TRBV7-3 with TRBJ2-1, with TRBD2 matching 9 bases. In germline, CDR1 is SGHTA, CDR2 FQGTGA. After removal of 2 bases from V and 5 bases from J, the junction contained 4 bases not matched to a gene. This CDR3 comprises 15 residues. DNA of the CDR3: TGTGCCAGCAGCTTAGATGGACTAGCGAACAATGAGCAGTTCTTC. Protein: CASSLDGLANNEQFF.

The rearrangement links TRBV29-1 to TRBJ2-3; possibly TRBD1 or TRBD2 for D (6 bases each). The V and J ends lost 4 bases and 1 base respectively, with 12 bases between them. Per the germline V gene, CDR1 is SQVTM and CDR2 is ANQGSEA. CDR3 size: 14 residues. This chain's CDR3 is CSVGGGSGTDTQYF. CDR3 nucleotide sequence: TGCAGCGTTGGAGGGGGGTCTGGCACAGATACGCAGTATTTT.

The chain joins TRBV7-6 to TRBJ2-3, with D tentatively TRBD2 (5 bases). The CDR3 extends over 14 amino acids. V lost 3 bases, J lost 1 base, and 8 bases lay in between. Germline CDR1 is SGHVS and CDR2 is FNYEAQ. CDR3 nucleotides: TGTGCCAGCAGCTTGTACGGGGGCACAGATACGCAGTATTTT. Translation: CASSLYGGTDTQYF.

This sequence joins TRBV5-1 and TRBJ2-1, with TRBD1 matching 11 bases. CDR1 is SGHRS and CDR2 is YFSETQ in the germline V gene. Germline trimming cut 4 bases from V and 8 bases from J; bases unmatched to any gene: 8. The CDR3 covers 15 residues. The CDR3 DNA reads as TGCGCCAGCAGCCCTGGACAGGGGGCGCGAGATGAGCAGTTCTTC. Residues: CASSPGQGARDEQFF.

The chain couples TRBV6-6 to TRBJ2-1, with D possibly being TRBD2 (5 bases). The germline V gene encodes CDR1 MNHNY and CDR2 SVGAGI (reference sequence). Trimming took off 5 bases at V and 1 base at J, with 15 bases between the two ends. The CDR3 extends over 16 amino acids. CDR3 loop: CASSAPGSRSYNEQFF. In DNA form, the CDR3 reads TGTGCCAGCAGTGCCCCTGGGAGTAGGTCCTACAATGAGCAGTTCTTC.

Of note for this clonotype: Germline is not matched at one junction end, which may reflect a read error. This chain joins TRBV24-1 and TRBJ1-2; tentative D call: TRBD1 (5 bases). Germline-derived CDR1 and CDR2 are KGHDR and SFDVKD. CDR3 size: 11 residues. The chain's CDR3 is CAASSGRGYTF. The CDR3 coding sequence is TGTGCCGCCAGTTCAGGGAGAGGCTACACCTTC.

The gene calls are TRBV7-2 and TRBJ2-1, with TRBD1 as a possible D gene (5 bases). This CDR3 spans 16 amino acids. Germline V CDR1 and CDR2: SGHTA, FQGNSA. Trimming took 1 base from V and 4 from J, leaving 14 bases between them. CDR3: CASSLDGAGSYNEQFF. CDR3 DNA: TGTGCCAGCAGCTTAGATGGGGCAGGATCGTACAATGAGCAGTTCTTC.